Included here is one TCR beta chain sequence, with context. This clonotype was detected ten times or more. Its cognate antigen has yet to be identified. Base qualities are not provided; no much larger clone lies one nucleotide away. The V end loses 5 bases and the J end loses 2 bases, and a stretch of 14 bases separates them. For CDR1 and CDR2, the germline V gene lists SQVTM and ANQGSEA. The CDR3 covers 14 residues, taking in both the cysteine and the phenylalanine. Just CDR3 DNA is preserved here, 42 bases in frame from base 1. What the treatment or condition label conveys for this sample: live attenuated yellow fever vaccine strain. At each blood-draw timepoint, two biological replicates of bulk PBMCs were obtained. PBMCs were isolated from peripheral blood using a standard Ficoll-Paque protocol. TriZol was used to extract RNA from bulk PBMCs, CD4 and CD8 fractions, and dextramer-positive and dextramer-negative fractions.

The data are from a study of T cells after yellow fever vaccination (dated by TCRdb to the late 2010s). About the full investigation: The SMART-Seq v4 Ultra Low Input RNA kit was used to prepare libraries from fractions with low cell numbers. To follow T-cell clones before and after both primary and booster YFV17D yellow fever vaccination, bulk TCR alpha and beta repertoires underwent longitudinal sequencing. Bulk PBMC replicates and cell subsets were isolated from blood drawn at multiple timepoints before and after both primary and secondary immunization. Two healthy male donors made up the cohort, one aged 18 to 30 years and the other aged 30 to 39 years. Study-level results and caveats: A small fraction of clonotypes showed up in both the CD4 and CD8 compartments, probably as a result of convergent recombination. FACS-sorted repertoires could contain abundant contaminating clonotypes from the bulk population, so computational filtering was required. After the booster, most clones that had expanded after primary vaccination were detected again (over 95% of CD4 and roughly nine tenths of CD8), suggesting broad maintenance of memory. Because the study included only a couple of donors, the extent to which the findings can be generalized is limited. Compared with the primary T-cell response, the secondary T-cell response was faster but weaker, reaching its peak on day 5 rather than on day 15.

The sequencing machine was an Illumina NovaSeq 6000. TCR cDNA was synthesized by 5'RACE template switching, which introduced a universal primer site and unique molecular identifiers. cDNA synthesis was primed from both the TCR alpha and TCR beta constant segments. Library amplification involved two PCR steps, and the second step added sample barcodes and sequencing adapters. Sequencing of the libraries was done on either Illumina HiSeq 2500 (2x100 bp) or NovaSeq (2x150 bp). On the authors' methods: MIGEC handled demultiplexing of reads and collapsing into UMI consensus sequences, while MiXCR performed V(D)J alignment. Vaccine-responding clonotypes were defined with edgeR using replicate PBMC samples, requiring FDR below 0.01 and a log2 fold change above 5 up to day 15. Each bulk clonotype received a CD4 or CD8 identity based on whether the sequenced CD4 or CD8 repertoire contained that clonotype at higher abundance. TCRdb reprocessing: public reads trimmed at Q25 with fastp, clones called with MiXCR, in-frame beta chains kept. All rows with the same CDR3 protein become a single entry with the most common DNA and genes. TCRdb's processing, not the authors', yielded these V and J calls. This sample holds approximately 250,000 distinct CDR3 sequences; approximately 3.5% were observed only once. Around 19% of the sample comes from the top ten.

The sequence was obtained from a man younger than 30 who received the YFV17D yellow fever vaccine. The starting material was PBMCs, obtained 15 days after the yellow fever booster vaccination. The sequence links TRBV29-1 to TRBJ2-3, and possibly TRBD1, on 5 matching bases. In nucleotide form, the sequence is TGCAGCGTTTACAGGCCCCCCCTCACAGATACGCAGTATTTT. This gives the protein CSVYRPPLTDTQYF.